What follows are 7 T cell receptor beta chains derived from one specimen sequenced in a study of blood T cells in healthy people across ages. A sample-barcoded 5' primer and a J-beta primer mix were used in a second PCR of roughly 7 to 11 cycles. From the 5' RACE reads, TCRdb called clonotypes with MiXCR, one entry per CDR3 protein. The data contain around 1,000,000 distinct CDR3 sequences, approximately 25% of them singletons. This same sample was also taken into another study, of T cells of mothers and their children.

Material for sequencing was blood. The receptors come from a girl aged 2 to 10 in good health.

This clonotype has only a few counts. As DNA, the CDR3 is TGTGCCAGCAGTTACTCGAGTAGGGGAGCCCAGTACTTC. This encodes CASSYSSRGAQYF. The rearrangement joins TRBV6-2 or TRBV6-3 to TRBJ2-5; either TRBD1 or TRBD2 may fit D (5 bases each). The CDR3 length is 13 residues. Germline V gene lookup returns CDR1 MNHEY and CDR2 SVGEGT. V lost 0 bases and J 9 bases, leaving 11 bases between the germline ends.

The rearrangement links TRBV7-9 to TRBJ2-7; TRBD1 aligns across 7 bases. Germline V CDR1 and CDR2: SEHNR, FQNEAQ (reference sequence). Losses at the gene ends were 7 bases for V and 6 bases for J; bases not matched to a gene: 12. This CDR3 comprises 14 residues. CDR3 amino acids: CASTDGTVVTEQYF. CDR3 in DNA: TGTGCCAGCACCGACGGGACAGTCGTGACCGAGCAGTACTTC.

This clonotype was counted only a few times. V is TRBV19 and J is TRBJ1-2, with TRBD1 identical over 9 bases. The CDR3 loop spans 13 amino acids. Trimming cost V 9 bases and J 7 bases; bases outside gene matches: 9. In germline, CDR1 is LNHDA, CDR2 SQIVND (reference sequence). This CDR3 is CASTGTGIFGYTF. The CDR3 DNA reads as TGTGCCAGCACCGGGACAGGGATCTTTGGCTACACCTTC.

The CDR3 spells CASSRSGAQQETQYF. The CDR3 DNA is TGTGCCAGCTCACGAAGCGGGGCACAACAAGAGACCCAGTACTTC. V gene TRBV18 combines with J gene TRBJ2-5, with 7 bases matching TRBD2. CDR3 length: 15 residues. Germline CDR1 KGHSH, CDR2 LQKENI. V lost 4 bases and J lost 2; bases outside the gene matches: 7.

The chain couples TRBV5-1 to TRBJ2-5; 14 positions agree with TRBD2. The V and J ends lost 3 bases and 5 bases, in that order; junction bases with no gene match: 9. The CDR3 covers 17 residues. CDR1 is SGHRS and CDR2 is YFSETQ in the germline V gene. The CDR3: CASSSRLAGGLGETQYF. DNA of the CDR3: TGCGCCAGCAGCTCCCGACTAGCGGGGGGGCTGGGGGAGACCCAGTACTTC.

V and J are TRBV7-9 and TRBJ1-4; perhaps TRBD1 as D (5 bases). Germline V gene data show CDR1 as SEHNR and CDR2 as FQNEAQ (reference sequence). CDR3 length: 16 residues. The ends were cut back, 6 bases at V and 8 bases at J, with 22 bases in the middle. This CDR3 is CASRTATGGRGEKLFF. The CDR3 DNA sequence: TGTGCCAGCAGGACCGCCACAGGAGGCAGAGGGGAAAAACTGTTTTTT.

Comment on this clonotype: Germline and junction disagree at one end, which may indicate a read error. CDR3 loop: CASSLTGGLAYNERFF. The CDR3 nucleotides read TGTGCCAGCAGCTTAACGGGGGGACTAGCTTACAATGAGCGGTTCTTC. The chain joins TRBV7-3 to TRBJ2-7; TRBD2 aligns across 9 bases. Germline CDR1 and CDR2: SGHTA and FQGTGA. This CDR3 has 16 amino acids.